Each of the 27 T cell receptor beta chains below was sequenced from the same sample in a study of T cell responses to AZD1222 COVID-19 vaccine. Using immunoSEQ multiplex PCR, the repertoire was profiled, and TCRdb retains in-frame clones only, with some absent. The table shows 120,000 to 150,000 clones, with approximately 89% occurring only once. This specimen consisted of peripheral blood, obtained 28 days after the second AZD1222 dose. The receptors here all came from an adult who received the AZD1222 COVID-19 vaccine.

The chain joins TRBV19 to TRBJ1-2; D remains unclear. V was trimmed by 2 bases and J by 6 bases, leaving 13 bases between them. Germline loops: CDR1 LNHDA, CDR2 SQIVND (reference sequence). This CDR3 is built from 14 residues. The CDR3 sequence is CASSIRRPVDGYTF. The DNA of the CDR3 is TGTGCCAGTAGTATAAGGAGACCTGTGGATGGCTACACCTTC.

In DNA, the CDR3 is TGTGCCAGCAGTCAGCAGGATAGCAATCAGCCCCAGCATTTT. Translation gives CASSQQDSNQPQHF. The rearrangement links TRBV28 to TRBJ1-5; D unclear. V dropped 5 bases and J dropped 0 bases, with 8 bases sitting between them. Looked up from germline, CDR1 is MDHEN and CDR2 is SYDVKM. The CDR3 sequence is 14 residues long.

The rearrangement uses TRBV7-2 and TRBJ2-1, with no clear D. CDR1 SGHTA and CDR2 FQGNSA come from the germline V gene. Trimming stripped 6 bases from V and 8 bases from J, with 23 bases between. This CDR3 region has 16 residues. The CDR3 protein is CASSLRTVAERDEQFF. CDR3 in DNA: TGTGCCAGCAGTTTAAGGACGGTAGCTGAACGCGATGAGCAGTTCTTC.

The rearrangement uses TRBV28 and TRBJ1-2; TRBD1 agrees at 9 bases. The CDR3 totals 14 residues. Germline CDR1 MDHEN, CDR2 SYDVKM. V gave up 3 bases and J gave up 2 bases; unmatched junction bases: 1. The CDR3 loop is CASSLTGGNYGYTF. The CDR3 DNA follows: TGTGCCAGCAGTTTGACAGGGGGAAACTATGGCTACACCTTC.

The chain is built from TRBV19 and TRBJ2-2, with D tentatively TRBD2 (6 bases). Germline V gives CDR1 LNHDA, CDR2 SQIVND (reference sequence). V shed 11 bases and J shed 6 bases, with 13 bases lying between them. The CDR3 has 12 amino acids. The CDR3 is CAGGAQAGELFF. For the CDR3, the DNA is TGTGCCGGAGGGGCACAGGCCGGGGAGCTGTTTTTT.

In its sample, this clone was seen once. The chain carries TRBV6-5 and TRBJ2-1; 9 bases match TRBD2. J was trimmed by 6 bases and V by 2 bases; bases with no gene match: 8. The CDR3 is 16 amino acids. Per germline, CDR1 MNHEY and CDR2 SVGAGI. Here the CDR3 DNA reads TGTGCCAGCAGTTACCCAAAAGCGGGAGGACGCAATGAGCAGTTCTTC. It is translated as CASSYPKAGGRNEQFF.

The chain recombines TRBV5-1 with TRBJ2-1; a possible D gene is TRBD1 (6 bases). Per the germline V gene, CDR1 is SGHRS and CDR2 is YFSETQ. Trimming shortened V by 4 bases and J by 4 bases, and 18 bases separated the two germline ends. The CDR3 length is 16 residues. The CDR3 DNA reads TGCGCCAGCAGCCCGGTGCCGGGACACAAATACAATGAGCAGTTCTTC. This encodes CASSPVPGHKYNEQFF.

The rearrangement uses TRBV7-9 and TRBJ1-1; D uncertain. The V end lost 6 bases, the J end lost 4 bases, and 12 bases lay between the germline ends. Germline assignment: CDR1 SEHNR and CDR2 FQNEAQ (reference sequence). The CDR3 extends over 13 amino acids. In DNA, the CDR3 is TGTGCCAGCAGACTGTCTAGCGGCACTGAAGCTTTCTTT. It codes for CASRLSSGTEAFF.

The rearrangement uses TRBV19 and TRBJ2-3, with TRBD2 matching over 7 bases. Per the germline V gene, CDR1 is LNHDA and CDR2 is SQIVND (reference sequence). This CDR3 has 16 residues. Trimming took 1 base from V and 3 from J; bases not matched to a gene: 7. For the CDR3, the DNA is TGTGCCAGTAGTATAGCGTACGGAGCGGGGACAGATACGCAGTATTTT. This encodes CASSIAYGAGTDTQYF.

The chain links TRBV30 to TRBJ2-7, with D uncertain. The CDR3 has 12 amino acids. Germline loops: CDR1 GTSNPN, CDR2 SVGIG (reference sequence). V was cut by 2 bases and J by 3 bases, with 8 bases left in between. The CDR3 DNA reads as TGTGCCTGGAGTCGATATAACTACGAGCAGTACTTC. Translated: CAWSRYNYEQYF.

This chain links TRBV27 with TRBJ2-7; the D is unclear. The CDR3 extends over 14 amino acids. V was clipped by 0 bases and J by 1 base, with 7 bases between them. From germline, CDR1 is MNHEY and CDR2 SMNVEV (reference sequence). DNA of the CDR3: TGTGCCAGCAGTTTATCTCCGGGTTCCTACGAGCAGTACTTC. This encodes CASSLSPGSYEQYF.

This clone showed up just once. CDR3 sequence reads: CATRPGLAGGTLISYEQYF. The CDR3 coding sequence is TGTGCCACACGGCCGGGACTAGCGGGAGGGACCTTGATATCCTACGAGCAGTACTTC. The gene calls are TRBV10-3 and TRBJ2-7; TRBD2 matches 16 bases. The CDR3 contains 19 residues. The junction had 16 bases not matched to a gene; V was cut back by 10 bases and J by 1 base. Germline assignment: CDR1 ENHRY and CDR2 SYGVKD.

The V and J genes are TRBV9 and TRBJ1-5; D is unresolved. The CDR3 sequence is 13 residues long. Trimming left V 2 bases short and J 3 bases short, with 6 bases between. Germline CDR1 is SGDLS and CDR2 is YYNGEE. In DNA, the CDR3 is TGTGCCAGCAGCGTTGACGACAATCAGCCCCAGCATTTT. Its translation: CASSVDDNQPQHF.

This chain links TRBV11-3 with TRBJ2-7; TRBD1 agrees at 9 bases. There are 15 residues in the CDR3. With 5 bases clipped from V and 5 bases from J, the junction kept 10 bases outside the gene matches. Germline V lookup: CDR1 SGHNT, CDR2 YENEEA. CDR3 amino acids: CASSLRQGGRDEQYF. CDR3 nucleotide sequence: TGTGCCAGCAGCCTTAGACAGGGGGGGCGCGACGAGCAGTACTTC.

V gene TRBV6-6 combines with J gene TRBJ2-1; D is perhaps TRBD1 or TRBD2 (7 bases each). Germline V gene lookup returns CDR1 MNHNY and CDR2 SVGAGI (reference sequence). The CDR3 contains 18 residues. Trimming cost V 5 bases and J 8 bases, with 28 bases left between them. The CDR3 sequence is CASSHDDVFSPGGDEQFF. The CDR3 DNA reads TGTGCCAGCAGTCACGATGATGTATTCTCACCAGGGGGGGATGAGCAGTTCTTC.

The V and J genes are TRBV5-8 and TRBJ2-7, with 10 positions matching TRBD2. CDR1 SGHTS and CDR2 YDEGEE come from the germline V gene. The CDR3 extends over 16 amino acids. J was trimmed by 4 bases and V by 2 bases; bases with no gene match: 9. Here the CDR3 DNA reads TGTGCCAGCAGCTTTCCCCAGCGGGAGGGATTTTACGAGCAGTACTTC. It codes for CASSFPQREGFYEQYF.

This clone was detected only once. The J gene is TRBJ2-1, the V gene TRBV5-4; tentatively, D is TRBD1 or TRBD2 (5 bases each). The CDR3 spans 15 residues. Germline CDR1 and CDR2: SGHNT and YYREEE (reference sequence). V lost 2 bases and J 8 bases, leaving 17 bases between the germline ends. The CDR3 DNA is TGTGCCAGCAGCTTCATCCAGACAAGGGGACATGAGCAGTTCTTC. Translation: CASSFIQTRGHEQFF.

This chain links TRBV5-4 with TRBJ1-3; D gene unclear. This CDR3 comprises 14 residues. The germline V and J ends were trimmed by 3 bases and 0 bases, with 7 bases remaining between them. Germline loops: CDR1 SGHNT, CDR2 YYREEE (reference sequence). As DNA, the CDR3 is TGTGCCAGCAGCTCCTTGAGCTCTGGAAACACCATATATTTT. It specifies CASSSLSSGNTIYF.

This chain uses TRBV19 with TRBJ2-3; perhaps TRBD1 as D (5 bases). V shed 3 bases and J shed 1 base, with 11 bases lying between them. The CDR3 has 15 residues. Germline CDR1 is LNHDA and CDR2 is SQIVND (reference sequence). In DNA, the CDR3 is TGTGCCAGTAGTATGGGGCAAACGGGCACAGATACGCAGTATTTT. Its translation is CASSMGQTGTDTQYF.

This chain joins TRBV28 and TRBJ2-2; TRBD1 might be the D (5 bases). This CDR3 is built from 15 residues. CDR1 is MDHEN and CDR2 is SYDVKM in the germline V gene. V was pared by 5 bases and J by 6 bases, with 16 bases between. CDR3 residues: CASSPRTGWAGELFF. The CDR3 region has the DNA TGTGCCAGCAGTCCCCGAACAGGATGGGCCGGGGAGCTGTTTTTT. Full variable domain (remainder filled in from reference TRBV28 and TRBJ2-2): DVKVTQSSRYLVKRTGEKVFLECVQDMDHENMFWYRQDPGLGLRLIYFSYDVKMKEKGDIPEGYSVSREKKERFSLILESASTNQTSMYLCASSPRTGWAGELFFGEGSRLTVL.

This chain uses TRBV7-9 with TRBJ1-2; 9 bases fit TRBD1. Germline trimming cut 5 bases from V and 0 bases from J; bases unmatched to any gene: 10. The CDR3 sequence is 17 residues long. Germline CDR1 reads SEHNR; CDR2 reads FQNEAQ (reference sequence). The CDR3 here is CASSRTGVGSPNYGYTF. The CDR3 bases are TGTGCCAGCAGCCGGACAGGGGTCGGTTCGCCTAACTATGGCTACACCTTC.

V and J are TRBV7-9 and TRBJ2-3; 8 nucleotides agree with TRBD2. This CDR3 contains 16 residues. The germline V gene has CDR1 SEHNR and CDR2 FQNEAQ (reference sequence). V lost 3 bases and J lost 2; bases outside the gene matches: 7. In nucleotides, the CDR3 is TGTGCCAGCAGCTTTGATAGCGGGGCCCCCACAGATACGCAGTATTTT. Amino acids: CASSFDSGAPTDTQYF.

The genes are TRBV28 and TRBJ1-3; D is ambiguous. Germline values: CDR1 MDHEN, CDR2 SYDVKM. This CDR3 contains 14 residues. With 5 bases removed from V and 2 bases from J, the gap between germline ends came to 10 bases. The CDR3 bases are TGTGCCAGCAGTCCCCACCTTCCTGGAAACACCATATATTTT. Translation gives CASSPHLPGNTIYF.

This clone was seen a single time. This rearrangement joins TRBV6-5 to TRBJ1-6, with no clear D. CDR3 length: 15 amino acids. Trimming left V 4 bases short and J 14 bases short, with 21 bases between. Germline V gene lookup returns CDR1 MNHEY and CDR2 SVGAGI. CDR3 sequence reads: CASSSQTGRRSSLHF. DNA of the CDR3: TGTGCCAGCAGTTCCCAGACCGGCAGGCGGTCGTCCCTCCACTTT.

The CDR3: CASRLGLEAFF. In DNA, the CDR3 is TGTGCCAGCCGCTTAGGGTTGGAGGCTTTCTTT. V usage is TRBV27 and J usage is TRBJ1-1, with D hard to call. This CDR3 is 11 amino acids long. V shed 8 bases and J shed 11 bases, with 15 bases lying between them. The germline CDR1 and CDR2 sequences are MNHEY and SMNVEV (reference sequence).

This clone was recorded only once. The V gene is TRBV6-2 or TRBV6-3, the J gene TRBJ2-3; no definite D call. Germline V gene lookup returns CDR1 MNHEY and CDR2 SVGEGT. V lost 0 bases and J 0 bases, leaving 10 bases between the germline ends. The CDR3 sequence is 16 residues long. This CDR3 reads CASSYSLTQSTDTQYF. DNA of the CDR3: TGTGCCAGCAGTTACTCCTTGACCCAGAGCACAGATACGCAGTATTTT.

This chain connects TRBV6-6 to TRBJ1-2; D remains unclear. CDR1 and CDR2 from the germline V gene are MNHNY and SVGAGI (reference sequence). The CDR3 is 13 residues long. V lost 3 bases, J lost 3 bases, and 8 bases lay in between. CDR3 sequence reads: CASSYDSDYGYTF. CDR3 nucleotide sequence: TGTGCCAGCAGTTATGACTCGGACTATGGCTACACCTTC.